A selection of T cell receptor beta chains follows, all from one sample in a study of shared clonotypes between healthy human individuals. The method was immunoSEQ multiplex PCR; TCRdb's version includes in-frame clones alone and lacks a portion of them. The data show around 600,000 clones, 95% seen once. The sequencing sample was made of naive CD8+ T cells sorted from blood. The receptors here all came from a woman aged 25 to 39 in good health. Both conserved end residues are trimmed from each CDR3.

CDR3 protein	V gene	J gene	CDR3 length
ASSQHPRRQGGCSWGEQF	TRBV23-1	TRBJ2-1	18
ASSYLQGANTGELF	TRBV6-6	TRBJ2-2	14
SVEPGNTEAF	TRBV29-1	TRBJ1-1	10
ASSPEGIGELF	TRBV7-6	TRBJ2-2	11
ASTQRYNEQF	TRBV28	TRBJ2-1	10
ASLAINYVEQY	TRBV12-2	TRBJ2-7	11
AWNGWLGNTEAF	TRBV30	TRBJ1-1	12
ASSQQADKEKLF	TRBV4-1	TRBJ1-4	12
AWGEPDGNQPQH	TRBV30	TRBJ1-5	12
ASRLAGTPYEQY	TRBV27	TRBJ2-7	12
ASSPRLPPGTGAGNTIY	TRBV7-9	TRBJ1-3	17
ASSPAWGYNEQF	TRBV25-1	TRBJ2-1	12
SVERGEAYEQY	TRBV29-1	TRBJ2-7	11
ASSFLDEQF	TRBV5-6	TRBJ2-1	9
ASRGGAGDAGELF	TRBV11-2	TRBJ2-2	13
ASFYPGTDTQY	TRBV18	TRBJ2-3	11
ASSLVTGDTEAF	TRBV7-9	TRBJ1-1	12
ASSLGTGQSEAF	TRBV7-8	TRBJ1-1	12
SATRGRSSYNEQF	TRBV29-1	TRBJ2-1	13
ASNMVADSTYEQY	TRBV2	TRBJ2-7	13
SVEGQHTDTQY	TRBV29-1	TRBJ2-3	11
ASTDRESYEQY	TRBV2	TRBJ2-7	11
ASSYPGGNTEAF	TRBV6-8	TRBJ1-1	12
ASSQVGEETQY	TRBV14	TRBJ2-5	11
ASSQAYLSPDEQY	TRBV4-1	NA	13
ASSQEGSASYEQY	TRBV4-1	NA	13
ASSLVAGGFNEQF	TRBV28	TRBJ2-1	13
ASSEYDNEQF	TRBV2	TRBJ2-1	10
AWSSGQGADTQY	TRBV30	TRBJ2-3	12
ASSPTGWGHEQY	TRBV28	TRBJ2-7	12
ASSDRGGGGNQPQH	TRBV6-1	TRBJ1-5	14
ASSQDQGSPYEQY	TRBV23-1	TRBJ2-7	13
ATGVTREVRY	TRBV15	TRBJ2-7	10
ASSLFPGNEQF	TRBV28	TRBJ2-1	11
ASSLWTGETQY	TRBV27	TRBJ2-5	11
ASSQVGYEQY	TRBV11-2	NA	10
ASSPGIGEAF	TRBV7-9	TRBJ1-1	10
ASDSQGMPQH	TRBV6-1	TRBJ1-5	10
ASSPGTREPTGELF	TRBV4-1	TRBJ2-2	14
ASSYASSHNEQF	TRBV6-6	NA	12
ASSASSGSYEQY	TRBV19	TRBJ2-7	12
ASSLVPRALLTGGPYEQY	TRBV27	TRBJ2-7	18
ASSGPGLAGGPADTQY	TRBV2	TRBJ2-3	16
ASSQGDYNEQF	TRBV4-1	TRBJ2-1	11
ASSLESGHEQY	TRBV13	TRBJ2-7	11
ASSLAGGMNTGELF	TRBV5-1	TRBJ2-2	14
ASTPVIAGTYEQY	TRBV28	TRBJ2-7	13
ASSPASGNTIY	TRBV18	TRBJ1-3	11
AISEYGSSYEQY	TRBV10-3	TRBJ2-7	12
SVPSAGSLHNEQF	TRBV29-1	TRBJ2-1	13
ASIHGLEDYKTQY	TRBV28	TRBJ2-5	13
ASSQGQGGNTGELF	TRBV4-1	TRBJ2-2	14
AISEVNEQF	TRBV10-3	TRBJ2-1	9
ATYEVGQGVYGYT	TRBV10-2	TRBJ1-2	13
ASSPEDRVFSYEQY	TRBV18	TRBJ2-7	14
ASSLGRAEAF	TRBV7-9	TRBJ1-1	10
ASNLYPRAQGEGFYGYT	TRBV5-1	TRBJ1-2	17
ASSSKRTGVTEAF	TRBV27	TRBJ1-1	13
ASRTRRDDTGELF	TRBV6-6	TRBJ2-2	13